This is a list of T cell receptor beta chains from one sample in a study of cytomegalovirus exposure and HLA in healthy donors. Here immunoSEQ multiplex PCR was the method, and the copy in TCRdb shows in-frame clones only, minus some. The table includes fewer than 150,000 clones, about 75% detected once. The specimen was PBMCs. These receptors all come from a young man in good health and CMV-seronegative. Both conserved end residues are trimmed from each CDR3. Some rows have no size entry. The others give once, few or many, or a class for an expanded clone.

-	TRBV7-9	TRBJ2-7	ASSSGHSEQY
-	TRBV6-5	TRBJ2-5	ASSTTGYQETQY
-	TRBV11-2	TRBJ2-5	ASSLDLGTAQY
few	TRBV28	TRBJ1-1	ASRFTIGQGVSWNTEAF
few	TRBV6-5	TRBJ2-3	ASSRTRTSDTQY
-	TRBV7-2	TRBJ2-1	ASSPRVLEQF
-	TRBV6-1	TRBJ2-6	ASSEQGSGANVLT
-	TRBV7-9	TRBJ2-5	ASSYKTGQVRETQY
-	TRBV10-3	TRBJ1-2	AISESPGQGEGYGYT
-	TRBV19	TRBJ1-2	ASSVAGAGYT
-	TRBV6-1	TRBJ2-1	ASSSQGGRYNEQF
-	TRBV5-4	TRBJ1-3	ASSWDRGTGNTIY
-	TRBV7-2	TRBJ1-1	ASSFGQGQNMNTEAF
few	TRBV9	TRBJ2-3	ASATWDTGGDTQY
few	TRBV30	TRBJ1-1	AWSPWTANTEAF